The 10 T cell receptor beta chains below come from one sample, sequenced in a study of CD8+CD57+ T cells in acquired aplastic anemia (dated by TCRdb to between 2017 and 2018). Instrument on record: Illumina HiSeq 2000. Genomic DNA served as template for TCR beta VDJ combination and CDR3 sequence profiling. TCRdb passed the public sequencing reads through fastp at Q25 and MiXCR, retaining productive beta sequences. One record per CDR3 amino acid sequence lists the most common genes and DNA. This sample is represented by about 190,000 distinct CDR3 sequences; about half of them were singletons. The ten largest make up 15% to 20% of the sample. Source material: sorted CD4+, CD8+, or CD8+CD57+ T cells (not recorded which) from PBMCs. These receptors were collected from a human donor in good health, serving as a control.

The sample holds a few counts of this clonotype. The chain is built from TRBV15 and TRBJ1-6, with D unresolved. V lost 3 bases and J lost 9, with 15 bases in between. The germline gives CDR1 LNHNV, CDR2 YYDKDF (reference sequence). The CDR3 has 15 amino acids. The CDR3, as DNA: TGTGCCACCAGCAGTTCGTCGACCTGGACTTCACCCCTCCACTTT. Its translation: CATSSSSTWTSPLHF.

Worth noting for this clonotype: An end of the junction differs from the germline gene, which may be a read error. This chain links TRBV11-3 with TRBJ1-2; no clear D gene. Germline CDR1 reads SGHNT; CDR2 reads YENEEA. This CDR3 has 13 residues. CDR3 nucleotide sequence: TGTGCCAGCAGCCTAGAGGTTAACTATGGCTACACCTTC. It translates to CASSLEVNYGYTF.

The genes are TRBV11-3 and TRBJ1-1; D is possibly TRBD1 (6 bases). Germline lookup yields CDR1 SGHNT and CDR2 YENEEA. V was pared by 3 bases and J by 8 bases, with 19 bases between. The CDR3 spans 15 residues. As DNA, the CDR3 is TGTGCCAGCAGCTTTAGCGGGGGGGCAGATTTCGAAGCTTTCTTT. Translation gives CASSFSGGADFEAFF.

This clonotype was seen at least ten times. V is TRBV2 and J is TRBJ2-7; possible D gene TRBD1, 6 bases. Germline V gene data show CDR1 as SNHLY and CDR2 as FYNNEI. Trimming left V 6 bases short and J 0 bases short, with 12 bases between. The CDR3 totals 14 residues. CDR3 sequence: CASSLQGSSYEQYF. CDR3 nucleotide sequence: TGTGCCAGCAGCCTCCAGGGGAGCTCCTACGAGCAGTACTTC.

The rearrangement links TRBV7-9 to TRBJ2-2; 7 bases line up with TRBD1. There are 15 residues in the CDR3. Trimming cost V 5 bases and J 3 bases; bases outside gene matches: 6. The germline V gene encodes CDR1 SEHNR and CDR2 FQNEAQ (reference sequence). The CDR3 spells CASSRTGVDTGELFF. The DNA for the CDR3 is TGTGCCAGCAGCCGTACAGGGGTAGACACCGGGGAGCTGTTTTTT.

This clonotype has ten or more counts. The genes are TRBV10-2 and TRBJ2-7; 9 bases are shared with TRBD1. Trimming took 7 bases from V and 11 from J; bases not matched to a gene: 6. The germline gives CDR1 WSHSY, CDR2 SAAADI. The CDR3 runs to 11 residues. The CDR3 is CASNAGTGKYF. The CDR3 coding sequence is TGCGCCAGCAACGCCGGGACAGGGAAGTACTTC.

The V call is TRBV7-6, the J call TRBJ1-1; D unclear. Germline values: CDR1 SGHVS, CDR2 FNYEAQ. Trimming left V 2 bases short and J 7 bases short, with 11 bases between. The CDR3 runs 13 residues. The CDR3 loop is CASSLSPVVEAFF. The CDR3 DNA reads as TGTGCCAGCAGCTTATCACCGGTGGTTGAAGCTTTCTTT.

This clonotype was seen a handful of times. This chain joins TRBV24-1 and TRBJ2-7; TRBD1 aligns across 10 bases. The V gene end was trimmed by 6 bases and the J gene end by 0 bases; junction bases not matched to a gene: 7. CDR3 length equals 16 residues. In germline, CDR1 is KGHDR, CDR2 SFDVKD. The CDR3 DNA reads TGTGCCACCAGTCAAACCGGGACAGGGGTCTCCTACGAGCAGTACTTC. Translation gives CATSQTGTGVSYEQYF.

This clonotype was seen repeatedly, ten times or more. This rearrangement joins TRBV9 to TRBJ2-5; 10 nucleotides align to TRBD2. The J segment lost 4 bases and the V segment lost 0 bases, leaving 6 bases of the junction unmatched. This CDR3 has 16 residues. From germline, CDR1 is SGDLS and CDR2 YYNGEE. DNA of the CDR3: TGTGCCAGCAGCGTAGATAGCGGGGGGTTCCCAGAGACCCAGTACTTC. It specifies CASSVDSGGFPETQYF.

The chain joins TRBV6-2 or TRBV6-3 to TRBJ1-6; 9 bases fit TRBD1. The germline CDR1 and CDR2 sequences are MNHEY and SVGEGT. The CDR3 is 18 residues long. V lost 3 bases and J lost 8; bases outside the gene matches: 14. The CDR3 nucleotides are TGTGCCAGCAGTTATAATGAAGCCGGGACAGGGAGGGATTCACCCCTCCACTTT. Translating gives CASSYNEAGTGRDSPLHF.